These 9 T cell receptor beta chains were all obtained from the same sample, sequenced in a study of cytomegalovirus exposure and HLA in healthy donors. The PCR contained 60 Vbeta and 13 Jbeta primers. The method was immunoSEQ multiplex PCR; TCRdb's version includes in-frame clones alone and lacks a portion of them. The sample has some 170,000 clones; roughly three quarters are singletons. Sample: PBMCs. The origin of the receptors is a male donor in good health and CMV-seronegative.

This clone has a handful of counts. V is TRBV10-3 and J is TRBJ1-5, with 10 bases aligning to TRBD1. The CDR3 runs 14 residues. Germline V lookup: CDR1 ENHRY, CDR2 SYGVKD. Trimming removed 10 bases from V and 5 bases from J; junction bases left unmatched: 8. CDR3: CATGTGERDQPQHF. The CDR3 nucleotides read TGTGCCACCGGGACAGGGGAACGAGATCAGCCCCAGCATTTT.

The chain joins TRBV6-5 to TRBJ1-5; 10 bases align to TRBD1. The CDR3 runs 15 residues. Per the germline V gene, CDR1 is MNHEY and CDR2 is SVGAGI. The V gene end was trimmed by 5 bases and the J gene end by 7 bases; junction bases not matched to a gene: 8. CDR3 DNA sequence: TGTGCCAGCAGTCCCGGGACAGGGGCCCAACAGCCCCAGCATTTT. Amino acid sequence: CASSPGTGAQQPQHF.

The chain recombines TRBV18 with TRBJ2-1; TRBD2 agrees at 11 bases. V lost 4 bases and J lost 4; bases outside the gene matches: 3. CDR1 is KGHSH, CDR2 LQKENI, per germline. This CDR3 has 15 amino acids. CDR3 coding DNA: TGTGCCAGCTCACAGACTAGCGGGACTTACAATGAGCAGTTCTTC. Protein: CASSQTSGTYNEQFF. The full variable domain, completed using reference TRBV18 and TRBJ2-1, is NAGVMQNPRHLVRRRGQEARLRCSPMKGHSHVYWYRQLPEEGLKFMVYLQKENIIDESGMPKERFSAEFPKEGPSILRIQQVVRGDSAAYFCASSQTSGTYNEQFFGPGTRLTVL.

V is TRBV6-6 and J is TRBJ2-7; D unclear. Per germline, CDR1 MNHNY and CDR2 SVGAGI (reference sequence). V shed 10 bases and J shed 11 bases, with 18 bases lying between them. CDR3 size: 11 residues. CDR3 loop: CANLLTVLKYF. CDR3 bases: TGTGCCAACCTCCTAACGGTTCTGAAGTACTTC.

This rearrangement joins TRBV6-5 to TRBJ2-1; TRBD1 matches at 7 bases. Losses at the gene ends were 6 bases for V and 4 bases for J; bases not matched to a gene: 9. Germline loops: CDR1 MNHEY, CDR2 SVGAGI. The CDR3 has 15 amino acids. The chain's CDR3 is CASSHGQERYNEQFF. In DNA form, the CDR3 reads TGTGCCAGCAGCCACGGACAGGAAAGGTACAATGAGCAGTTCTTC.

The genes are TRBV19 and TRBJ1-5, with D tentatively TRBD1 (6 bases). V was pared by 8 bases and J by 3 bases, with 14 bases between. CDR3 length: 14 amino acids. Looked up from germline, CDR1 is LNHDA and CDR2 is SQIVND (reference sequence). CDR3 nucleotide sequence: TGTGCCAGTCAAGACAGGCTACTCAATCAGCCCCAGCATTTT. Translating it yields CASQDRLLNQPQHF.

The CDR3 loop reads CASRGSGRGETQYF. The CDR3 nucleotides are TGTGCCAGCAGGGGTAGCGGGAGGGGCGAGACCCAGTACTTC. This sequence joins TRBV6-5 and TRBJ2-5; 11 bases align to TRBD2. Germline trimming cut 6 bases from V and 5 bases from J; bases unmatched to any gene: 5. The V gene's germline CDR1 is MNHEY and CDR2 SVGAGI. The CDR3 covers 14 residues.

The rearrangement joins TRBV14 to TRBJ2-1; D ambiguous. CDR1 is SGHDN and CDR2 is FVKESK in the germline V gene. This CDR3 has 13 amino acids. Trimming removed 4 bases at V and 6 bases at J, with 10 bases between. In DNA form, the CDR3 reads TGTGCCAGCAGCCCGCACCTAGGCAATGAGCAGTTCTTC. The encoded protein is CASSPHLGNEQFF.

A few counts support this clone. The chain carries TRBV5-4 and TRBJ1-1, with D tentatively TRBD1 (6 bases). V lost 4 bases to trimming and J lost 5 bases, with 15 bases between them. Germline V gives CDR1 SGHNT, CDR2 YYREEE (reference sequence). The CDR3 has 14 amino acids. CDR3 coding DNA: TGTGCCAGCAGCGAAGGACAGACTGGGACTGAAGCTTTCTTT. This codes for CASSEGQTGTEAFF. The full variable domain, rest sourced from reference TRBV5-4 and TRBJ1-1, is ETGVTQSPTHLIKTRGQQVTLRCSSQSGHNTVSWYQQALGQGPQFIFQYYREEENGRGNFPPRFSGLQFPNYSSELNVNALELDDSALYLCASSEGQTGTEAFFGQGTRLTVV.